Listed below are T cell receptor beta chains from one sample, sequenced in a study of PD-L1 blockade in urothelial cancer. Profiled with immunoSEQ multiplex PCR; TCRdb holds only in-frame clones, not every one. Seen here are about 50,000 clones, around 80% observed once, and the top ten hold 4%. Sequencing was performed on PBMCs, taken around atezolizumab (anti-PD-L1) treatment. The receptors were gathered from a man in his 70s with urothelial cancer. CDR3s include the opening cysteine and the closing phenylalanine or tryptophan. D genes are given only for firm matches. Clone size is stated in some rows and not others, as once, few, many or a class when expanded.

d_gene	v_gene	abundance	j_gene	CDR3nt	CDR3aa
-	TRBV6-1	-	TRBJ1-1	TGTGCCAGCAGACCCAGACGCAGCGACACTGAAGCTTTCTTT	CASRPRRSDTEAFF
-	TRBV6-6	few	TRBJ2-1	TGTGCCAGCAGGACGGGGGATCTCTACAATGAGCAGTTCTTC	CASRTGDLYNEQFF
TRBD1	TRBV2	-	TRBJ1-5	TGTGCCAGCAGTCCGGGGACAGGCGGTCAGCCCCAGCATTTT	CASSPGTGGQPQHF
-	TRBV5-1	-	TRBJ2-1	TGCGCCAGCAGCTCCTCTGGAGGCCAGAATGAGCAGTTCTTC	CASSSSGGQNEQFF
-	TRBV7-9	few	TRBJ2-5	TGTGCCAGCAGCTTAGCGCGGCCAACGGAGACCCAGTACTTC	CASSLARPTETQYF
TRBD2	TRBV7-3	-	TRBJ2-1	TGTGCCAGCAGCTCCAGGGGGACTAGCGGGCGCAATGAGCAGTTCTTC	CASSSRGTSGRNEQFF
-	TRBV7-3	-	TRBJ1-2	TGTGCCAGCAGTTCGGGGAGCCGCTATGGCTACACCTTC	CASSSGSRYGYTF
-	TRBV25-1	once	TRBJ2-2	TGTGCCAGCAGTACACCGAACACCGGGGAGCTGTTTTTT	CASSTPNTGELFF
-	TRBV30	-	TRBJ1-4	TGTGCCTGGAGGAGTAGGTATGGAGATGAAAAACTGTTTTTT	CAWRSRYGDEKLFF
-	TRBV11-2	-	TRBJ2-1	TGTGCCAGCAGCTTAGATGGCGGCGGAGATGAGCAGTTCTTC	CASSLDGGGDEQFF
-	TRBV7-7	-	TRBJ2-7	TGTGCCAGCAGCTTAAATCAGGGCTCTAAGCAGTACTTC	CASSLNQGSKQYF
-	TRBV4-3	-	TRBJ1-3	TGCGCCAGCAGCCAAGAGGCGCGGCTTATCGGAAACACCATATATTTT	CASSQEARLIGNTIYF
TRBD2	TRBV2	-	TRBJ2-3	TGTGCCAGCAGTGACAGGACTAGCGGGAGCACAGATACGCAGTATTTT	CASSDRTSGSTDTQYF
-	TRBV14	-	TRBJ2-2	TGTGCCAGCAGCCAAGATCGCAGGGGGGAGCTGTTTTTT	CASSQDRRGELFF
-	TRBV28	-	TRBJ1-4	TGTGCCAGCACCAAGGGGGGGCCGGCTAATGAAAAACTGTTTTTT	CASTKGGPANEKLFF
TRBD2	TRBV9	-	TRBJ2-1	TGTGCCAGCAGCGTAGGTCCTAGCGGGGTCCCCTACAATGAGCAGTTCTTC	CASSVGPSGVPYNEQFF
-	TRBV6-4	few	TRBJ2-2	TGTGCCAGCAGTGACTCGAGCGTTGGCACCGGGGAGCTGTTTTTT	CASSDSSVGTGELFF
TRBD1	TRBV13	few	TRBJ1-2	TGTGCCAGCAGCGAATCCGGGACAGGGGCTCAGTATGGCTACACCTTC	CASSESGTGAQYGYTF
TRBD2	TRBV19	-	TRBJ2-7	TGTGCCAGTCACCACTCGACTAGCCCTCACTACGAGCAGTACTTC	CASHHSTSPHYEQYF
-	TRBV4-2	-	TRBJ2-1	TGTGCCAGCAGCCGCCGAGGGGGGGGGAATGAGCAGTTCTTC	CASSRRGGGNEQFF
-	TRBV19	-	TRBJ1-1	TGTGCCAGTAGTATGCACAGGAACACTGAAGCTTTCTTT	CASSMHRNTEAFF
TRBD1	TRBV5-5	-	TRBJ1-1	TGTGCCAGCAGCTTTCTCACAGGGGGCTATGGTGAAGCTTTCTTT	CASSFLTGGYGEAFF
TRBD2	TRBV9	many	TRBJ2-3	TGTGCCAGCAGCGGAGGTAGCGGGATCGCTATAACGCAGTATTTT	CASSGGSGIAITQYF
-	TRBV27	-	TRBJ1-6	TGTGCCAGCAGTCACCGGGAGGGCAATTCACCCCTCCACTTT	CASSHREGNSPLHF
TRBD2	TRBV7-9	-	TRBJ2-1	TGTGCCAGCAGCAGGTGGACTAGCGGGATTTACAATGAGCAGTTCTTC	CASSRWTSGIYNEQFF
-	TRBV7-9	-	TRBJ1-2	TGTGCCAGCAGCTTTGGGGGCTGGAACTATGGCTACACCTTC	CASSFGGWNYGYTF
-	TRBV7-3	-	TRBJ2-3	TGTGCCAGCAGCTTAATGCGTACAGATACGCAGTATTTT	CASSLMRTDTQYF
TRBD1	TRBV2	-	TRBJ2-2	TGTGCCAGCAAAGAATCTCGTGACAGGGTTACCGGGGAGCTGTTTTTT	CASKESRDRVTGELFF
-	TRBV4-1	-	TRBJ2-7	TGCGCCAGCAGCCCCCGGGGGTCCTACGAGCAGTACTTC	CASSPRGSYEQYF
-	TRBV7-8	-	TRBJ2-7	TGTGCCAGCAGCCAAAGACAGAGCTCCTACGAGCAGTACTTC	CASSQRQSSYEQYF
TRBD1	TRBV2	once	TRBJ2-7	TGTGCCAGCAGGCCGGACAGGGGCTACGAGCAGTACTTC	CASRPDRGYEQYF
TRBD2	TRBV2	once	TRBJ2-1	TGTGCCAGCACCACCGGGCTAGCGGCCTACAATGAGCAGTTCTTC	CASTTGLAAYNEQFF
-	TRBV7-9	-	TRBJ1-6	TGTGCCAGCAGGCCAGGGCTGAGCTCCTATAATTCACCCCTCCACTTT	CASRPGLSSYNSPLHF
-	TRBV2	-	TRBJ1-4	TGTGCCAGCAGTGAAAGACAGACAACTAATGAAAAACTGTTTTTT	CASSERQTTNEKLFF
-	TRBV4-3	-	TRBJ1-2	TGCGCCAGCAGCCAAGAACGGGGATCTAACTATGGCTACACCTTC	CASSQERGSNYGYTF
-	TRBV14	-	TRBJ2-1	TGTGCCAGCAGCCAAGATCTAGGAGGGTGGGCTGAGCAGTTCTTC	CASSQDLGGWAEQFF
-	TRBV9	few	TRBJ1-6	TGTGCCAGCAGCGCTCCGGGACTCACCAATTCACCCCTCCACTTT	CASSAPGLTNSPLHF
-	TRBV18	-	TRBJ2-5	TGTGCCAGCTCACCACCCTCGCACAGAGAGACCCAGTACTTC	CASSPPSHRETQYF
-	TRBV7-9	few	TRBJ2-5	TGTGCCAGCAGCTTAGATTCCAACAGGGATGGGGAGACCCAGTACTTC	CASSLDSNRDGETQYF
-	TRBV7-3	-	TRBJ2-3	TGTGCCAGCAGCTTAAACCCAGGACAGACAGATACGCAGTATTTT	CASSLNPGQTDTQYF
-	TRBV6-6	-	TRBJ2-6	TGTGCCAGCAGTCCCTCAGGGGTCGCTGGGGCCAACGTCCTGACTTTC	CASSPSGVAGANVLTF
-	TRBV6-5	-	TRBJ1-4	TGTGCCAGCAGTTACGACCTCGGGGGGGCGCAAGAAAAACTGTTTTTT	CASSYDLGGAQEKLFF
TRBD2	TRBV4-2	-	TRBJ2-1	TGTGCCAGCAGCCAAGGGACTAGCGGGGGCAATGAGCAGTTCTTC	CASSQGTSGGNEQFF
-	TRBV21-1	-	TRBJ2-7	TGTGCCAGCAGCAAAGGAGAGTCGATCGGGGACAGGGTATCTCCGGTGCGGGACGAGCAGTACTTC	CASSKGESIGDRVSPVRDEQYF
-	TRBV7-9	-	TRBJ1-4	TGTGCCAGCAGCTTAGGGCGCCAGGGAAGTGAAAAACTGTTTTTT	CASSLGRQGSEKLFF
TRBD1	TRBV30	-	TRBJ1-1	TGTGCCTGCCTAACCCCGGGACAGACGAACACTGAAGCTTTCTTT	CACLTPGQTNTEAFF
TRBD2	TRBV27	-	TRBJ2-1	TGTGCCAGCAGTTCGCCCGGGACTAGCGGGGGGCGGAATGAGCAGTTCTTC	CASSSPGTSGGRNEQFF
-	TRBV7-3	-	TRBJ2-1	TGTGCCAGCAGTTCCGGGATGTACAATGAGCAGTTCTTC	CASSSGMYNEQFF
TRBD1	TRBV28	once	TRBJ2-7	TGTGCCAGCAGACAGACAGGGTTCGAGCAGTACTTC	CASRQTGFEQYF